This T cell receptor (beta chain) was retrieved from a study of blood T cell repertoires in COVID-19 (dated by TCRdb to 2020 to 2021). Context from the whole study: Collaborator samples came from the United States, Italy and Spain and covered acute and convalescent phases of COVID-19. Subjects who had been exposed to COVID-19, were actively infected with it, or had recovered from it provided the deeply sampled blood TCRbeta repertoires that made up the dataset. A de-identified subject ID, COVID-19 status, age in years and sex were almost always included in the sample metadata. Samples were obtained from the ongoing ImmuneRACE study (first 160 participants) and from 1,254 subjects provided by 6 global collaborators. A freely available public database, intended as a resource for researchers studying the immune response to SARS-CoV-2, is where the repertoires were released. Where available, HLA class I and class II types were obtained from metadata supplied by the sample provider rather than from assay-based typing. The prospective study material was composed of cDNA or gDNA derived from T cells, B-cell-depleted T cells, or PBMCs.

Comments on this clone: It has no known antigen specificity. The record has no base qualities; no much larger clone is one base away.

V trim: 5 bases; J trim: 6 bases; unmatched bases: 0. CDR1 and CDR2 were assigned from the germline V gene as SGHTA and FQGTGA. The CDR3 numbers 12 residues from cysteine through phenylalanine. The kept DNA is CDR3 alone, 36 bases in frame from the first base. Enrolling through a virtual design, the prospective study's participants ranged in age from roughly 18 to 95 years and lived across around 25 United States geographic areas. In the prospective study, cohorts were assigned on the basis of participant-reported clinical history obtained from a screening survey and a study questionnaire. Recovered participants in ImmuneRACE Cohort 3 were defined by two consecutive negative NP/OP PCR tests, clearance by a healthcare professional, or resolution of symptoms. Mobile phlebotomists in the prospective study collected whole blood, serum and a nasopharyngeal or oropharyngeal swab from every participant. Prospective study participants could optionally give additional blood draws and questionnaires over an approximately 2-month period. Blood samples from the prospective study were shipped frozen or at room temperature prior to DNA extraction.

Study-wide conclusions, independent of this receptor: The quantity of clinical and demographic metadata differed by source and by participant and was supplied without curation.

The immunoSEQ Assay, a bias-controlled multiplex PCR, was used to amplify TCRbeta CDR3 regions from genomic DNA. Turning to the authors' computational methods: The number of nucleated cells in each sample was estimated from the amplification of reference gene primers within the assay. To quantify the absolute abundance of each unique TCRbeta CDR3 rearrangement, sequence reads were collapsed and filtered. For each sample, productive Simpson clonality was calculated as the square root of Simpson's diversity index over productive rearrangements. TCRdb took over this immuneACCESS table, retaining in-frame rearrangements with V and J assigned. Such tables are incomplete; in checked studies, under half of the missing clones stem from an unresolved V gene, and the remainder is unexplained. Clone size and the V and J calls come from that table; the DNA yielded D and trimming. The sample profile shows 400,000 to 450,000 clones; around 91% of them were found once. Jointly, the top ten make up 1% to 1.3% of the sample.

This chain is built from TRBV7-3 and TRBJ2-1, and TRBD1 matches 8 of the central bases. Source material: PBMCs or T cells enriched from blood (not recorded which). This sequence was found in a man aged 30 to 39 who had recovered from COVID-19. The CDR3 amino acid sequence is: CASSTGGNEQFF. The DNA is as follows: TGTGCCAGCAGCACAGGGGGCAATGAGCAGTTCTTC.